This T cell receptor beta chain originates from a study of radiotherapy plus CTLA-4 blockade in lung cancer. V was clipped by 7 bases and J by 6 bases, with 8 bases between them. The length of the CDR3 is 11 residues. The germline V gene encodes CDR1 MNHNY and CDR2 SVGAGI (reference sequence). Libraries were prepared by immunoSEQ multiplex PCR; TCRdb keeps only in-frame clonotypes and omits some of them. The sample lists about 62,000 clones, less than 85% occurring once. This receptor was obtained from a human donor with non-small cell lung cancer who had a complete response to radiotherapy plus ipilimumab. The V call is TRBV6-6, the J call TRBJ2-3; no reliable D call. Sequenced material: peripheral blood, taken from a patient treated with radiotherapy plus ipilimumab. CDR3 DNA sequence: TGTGCCAGCACCGCTAAGGATACGCAGTATTTT. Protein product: CASTAKDTQYF.